The 26 T cell receptor beta chains listed next were all sequenced from one sample in a study of blood T cells in healthy people across ages. Next came a second PCR, run for 7 to 11 cycles, which used a sample-barcoded 5' primer along with a J-beta primer mix. TCRdb used MiXCR to reprocess the 5' RACE reads, holding one entry per CDR3 protein. Of under 1,000,000 distinct CDR3 sequences in the sample, around half were seen once. Material for sequencing was blood. The origin of the receptors is a man older than 75 in good health.

The gene calls are TRBV11-2 and TRBJ1-2; D not certain. V lost 5 bases and J 4 bases, leaving 14 bases between the germline ends. The CDR3 length is 14 residues. Germline V gives CDR1 SGHAT, CDR2 FQNNGV. The CDR3 loop reads CASSRGRDLYGYTF. The CDR3, as DNA: TGTGCCAGCAGCCGAGGACGGGATCTCTATGGCTACACCTTC. The full variable domain, rest sourced from reference TRBV11-2 and TRBJ1-2, is EAGVAQSPRYKIIEKRQSVAFWCNPISGHATLYWYQQILGQGPKLLIQFQNNGVVDDSQLPKDRFSAERLKGVDSTLKIQPAKLEDSAVYLCASSRGRDLYGYTFGSGTRLTVV.

This chain joins TRBV20-1 and TRBJ2-5, with 10 bases lining up with TRBD2. Germline V lookup: CDR1 DFQATT, CDR2 SNEGSKA (reference sequence). The CDR3 spans 15 residues. With 7 bases clipped from V and 2 bases from J, the junction kept 10 bases outside the gene matches. Here the CDR3 reads CSGQPSGSGQETQYF. The CDR3 nucleotides are TGCAGTGGTCAACCTAGCGGGAGTGGGCAAGAGACCCAGTACTTC.

V and J are TRBV20-1 and TRBJ2-5; D gene uncertain. Trimming removed 3 bases from V and 1 base from J, with 9 bases in between. This CDR3 is built from 13 residues. Germline V gene lookup returns CDR1 DFQATT and CDR2 SNEGSKA (reference sequence). The CDR3 coding sequence is TGCAGTGCTAGTTCGACGGCCCAAGAGACCCAGTACTTC. Residues: CSASSTAQETQYF.

To note about this clonotype: Germline is not matched at one junction end, which may reflect a read error. The J gene is TRBJ2-1, the V gene TRBV5-1; 7 positions agree with TRBD1. The CDR3 consists of 15 residues. Germline CDR1 is SGHRS and CDR2 is YFSETQ. The CDR3 DNA follows: TGCGCCGGCAGCTTCGAAGGGGGCGCGATCAATGAGCAGTTCTTC. It translates to CAGSFEGGAINEQFF.

This chain joins TRBV29-1 and TRBJ2-3; D is possibly TRBD2 (5 bases). V was pared by 6 bases and J by 0 bases, with 13 bases between. CDR3 length: 14 amino acids. Looked up from germline, CDR1 is SQVTM and CDR2 is ANQGSEA. CDR3 residues: CSVGVKSSTDTQYF. In DNA, the CDR3 is TGCAGCGTCGGGGTAAAATCTAGCACAGATACGCAGTATTTT.

The V gene is TRBV5-1, the J gene TRBJ2-2; unclear D gene. The germline V gene has CDR1 SGHRS and CDR2 YFSETQ. The CDR3 has 14 amino acids. Trimming removed 0 bases from V and 3 bases from J, with 6 bases in between. The CDR3 bases are TGCGCCAGCAGCTTGGATTTCGACACCGGGGAGCTGTTTTTT. Protein sequence: CASSLDFDTGELFF.

This clonotype has a count of ten or more. The V and J genes are TRBV24-1 and TRBJ1-2; D call uncertain. Trimming pared 2 bases from V and 0 bases from J, leaving 9 bases between. CDR3 length: 15 residues. In germline, CDR1 is KGHDR, CDR2 SFDVKD. The CDR3 region has the DNA TGTGCCACCAGTGATTACAACAGCGCTAACTATGGCTACACCTTC. As protein: CATSDYNSANYGYTF.

This clonotype was counted a few times. The chain couples TRBV12-5 to TRBJ2-1, with D possibly being TRBD2 (7 bases). Trimming shortened V by 1 base and J by 8 bases, and 15 bases separated the two germline ends. Looked up from germline, CDR1 is LGHNT and CDR2 is FRNRAP. The length of the CDR3 is 15 residues. The CDR3 loop is CASGLAGGPGYEQFF. The CDR3 nucleotides are TGTGCTAGTGGTTTGGCCGGGGGGCCAGGCTATGAGCAGTTCTTC.

The chain uses TRBV5-1 and TRBJ2-7, with 7 bases aligning to TRBD1. V was clipped by 0 bases and J by 5 bases; unmatched bases: 8. This CDR3 comprises 15 residues. Germline V gene sequence: CDR1 SGHRS, CDR2 YFSETQ. In DNA, the CDR3 is TGCGCCAGCAGCTTGGCCAGAGGGGGCCTCGACGAGCAGTACTTC. This translates into CASSLARGGLDEQYF.

This clonotype was seen a few times. V is TRBV24-1 and J is TRBJ2-1; 13 positions match TRBD2. Trimming took 4 bases from V and 4 from J; bases not matched to a gene: 3. This CDR3 comprises 16 residues. The germline V gene encodes CDR1 KGHDR and CDR2 SFDVKD. The CDR3 DNA sequence: TGTGCCACCAGTGAAACTAGCGGGAGGGCATACAATGAGCAGTTCTTC. Protein: CATSETSGRAYNEQFF.

This chain uses TRBV20-1 with TRBJ2-7; D is unresolved. With the DNA end fitting TRBJ2-5 better, the J assignment may be wrong. CDR1 and CDR2 from the germline V gene are DFQATT and SNEGSKA (reference sequence). This CDR3 spans 12 amino acids. In DNA form, the CDR3 reads TGCAGTGCTGGGGTGATACAAGAGACCCAGTACTTC. Translated: CSAGVIQETQYF.

The chain uses TRBV11-2 and TRBJ2-7; TRBD2 might be the D (5 bases). V lost 9 bases and J lost 3, with 18 bases in between. Germline-derived CDR1 and CDR2 are SGHAT and FQNNGV. This CDR3 comprises 14 residues. The CDR3 DNA reads as TGTGCCAGTTCGGGGTGGCCGACTAACTACGAGCAGTACTTC. This translates into CASSGWPTNYEQYF.

This clonotype was detected only a few times. The chain couples TRBV4-1 to TRBJ1-4; D is ambiguous. The CDR3 has 12 residues. V was cut by 1 base and J by 8 bases, with 5 bases left in between. Germline CDR1 is MGHRA and CDR2 is YSYEKL. CDR3 residues: CASSQAYEKLFF. Here the CDR3 DNA reads TGCGCCAGCAGCCAAGCATACGAAAAACTGTTTTTT.

The V gene is TRBV20-1, the J gene TRBJ2-3; 7 bases fit TRBD1. This CDR3 has 13 amino acids. J lost 1 base, V lost 7 bases, and 5 bases had no gene match. In germline, CDR1 is DFQATT, CDR2 SNEGSKA (reference sequence). CDR3 amino acids: CSVKGTGTDTQYF. The CDR3 coding sequence is TGCAGTGTCAAAGGGACAGGCACAGATACGCAGTATTTT.

The sample holds a few counts of this clonotype. The CDR3, as DNA: TGCAGTGCACTACAGGGGGCTAGCTACGAGCAGTACTTC. Protein: CSALQGASYEQYF. The rearrangement links TRBV20-1 to TRBJ2-7, with 9 bases that match TRBD1. There are 13 residues in the CDR3. Per the germline V gene, CDR1 is DFQATT and CDR2 is SNEGSKA (reference sequence). The junction had 6 bases not matched to a gene; V was cut back by 6 bases and J by 3 bases.

On this clonotype: Germline and junction disagree at one end, which may indicate a read error. The chain couples TRBV3-1 to TRBJ2-7, with TRBD2 matching 11 bases. CDR3 length: 15 residues. The germline CDR1 and CDR2 sequences are LGHDT and YNNKEL (reference sequence). CDR3 coding DNA: TGTGTCAGCAGCCGGGGACTAGCGGCGACCTACGAGCAGTACTTC. Its protein is CVSSRGLAATYEQYF.

This clonotype was recorded a few times. The chain is built from TRBV6-6 and TRBJ1-5; D unresolved. Trimming removed 7 bases at V and 4 bases at J, with 5 bases between. Germline V lookup: CDR1 MNHNY, CDR2 SVGAGI (reference sequence). CDR3 length equals 11 residues. Here the CDR3 DNA reads TGTGCCAGCACCTCGAATCAGCCCCAGCATTTT. It codes for CASTSNQPQHF.

This clonotype appeared a few times. The chain is built from TRBV2 and TRBJ2-5; the match to TRBD1 covers 8 bases. Germline assignment: CDR1 SNHLY and CDR2 FYNNEI. The trim removed 5 bases at V and 3 bases at J, leaving 5 bases unmatched. CDR3 size: 14 residues. CDR3 bases: TGTGCCAGCAGTACCCCGGGACAGGAAGAGACCCAGTACTTC. Encoded protein: CASSTPGQEETQYF.

The chain has TRBV27 and TRBJ2-6, with D unresolved. Trimming pared 6 bases from V and 0 bases from J, leaving 3 bases between. Germline V gene lookup returns CDR1 MNHEY and CDR2 SMNVEV (reference sequence). CDR3 length: 13 residues. Written as DNA, the CDR3 is TGTGCCAGCAGAATCTCTGGGGCCAACGTCCTGACTTTC. As protein: CASRISGANVLTF.

The chain carries TRBV7-6 and TRBJ1-2; the D gene is possibly TRBD1 (5 bases). The CDR3 runs 14 residues. V was shortened by 1 base and J by 4 bases, with 10 bases between the two germline ends. Germline V gene sequence: CDR1 SGHVS, CDR2 FNYEAQ. Here the CDR3 DNA reads TGTGCCAGCAGCTTAGACACGGGGCCCTATGGCTACACCTTC. Translated, it gives CASSLDTGPYGYTF.

This clonotype was seen more than once but under ten times. The rearrangement uses TRBV18 and TRBJ2-7; D unresolved. Trimming left V 4 bases short and J 3 bases short, with 19 bases between. The germline CDR1 and CDR2 sequences are KGHSH and LQKENI. CDR3 length: 16 amino acids. CDR3 DNA: TGTGCCAGCTCACAACGGTCATCAGCGAGCGTCTACGAGCAGTACTTC. Translation gives CASSQRSSASVYEQYF.

The V and J genes are TRBV29-1 and TRBJ2-5; D is unresolved. CDR1 and CDR2 from the germline V gene are SQVTM and ANQGSEA. V shed 5 bases and J shed 3 bases, with 10 bases lying between them. The CDR3 sequence is 12 residues long. CDR3 protein: CSVTGSKETQYF. Written as DNA, the CDR3 is TGCAGCGTTACCGGTTCCAAAGAGACCCAGTACTTC.

This clonotype has a count of ten or more. This chain uses TRBV20-1 with TRBJ2-1; TRBD2 matches 9 bases. With 0 bases clipped from V and 7 bases from J, the junction kept 22 bases outside the gene matches. The CDR3 runs to 20 residues. Germline V gene data show CDR1 as DFQATT and CDR2 as SNEGSKA (reference sequence). As DNA, the CDR3 is TGCAGTGCTAGAGATCAAGGGTCAGCGGGAGGACGACCAACTCTGAATGAGCAGTTCTTC. Translating gives CSARDQGSAGGRPTLNEQFF.

This clonotype was recorded a few times. The chain recombines TRBV27 with TRBJ2-3; 7 bases fit TRBD2. The CDR3 contains 15 residues. From germline, CDR1 is MNHEY and CDR2 SMNVEV (reference sequence). The ends lost 1 base at V and 5 bases at J; junction bases unmatched: 6. CDR3 sequence (DNA): TGTGCCAGCAGTTTATGGGGGAGGGCTGGAGATACGCAGTATTTT. It yields the protein CASSLWGRAGDTQYF.

The V and J genes are TRBV2 and TRBJ1-5; possibly TRBD1 for D (5 bases). Germline assignment: CDR1 SNHLY and CDR2 FYNNEI. CDR3 length equals 16 residues. The ends were cut back, 6 bases at V and 4 bases at J, with 19 bases in the middle. CDR3 bases: TGTGCCAGCAGAGCGGGGAGCGGCAGGGAGAATCAGCCCCAGCATTTT. Translated, it gives CASRAGSGRENQPQHF. Looking up the rest from reference TRBV2 and TRBJ1-5 gives the full variable domain: EPEVTQTPSHQVTQMGQEVILRCVPISNHLYFYWYRQILGQKVEFLVSFYNNEISEKSEIFDDQFSVERPDGSNFTLKIRSTKLEDSAMYFCASRAGSGRENQPQHFGDGTRLSIL.

This chain uses TRBV6-2 or TRBV6-3 with TRBJ2-5; D perhaps matches TRBD1 (6 bases). This CDR3 contains 15 residues. Germline CDR1 reads MNHEY; CDR2 reads SVGEGT. The ends were cut back, 7 bases at V and 2 bases at J, with 17 bases in the middle. This chain's CDR3 is CASTPFQGLQETQYF. Here the CDR3 DNA reads TGTGCCAGCACCCCTTTCCAGGGGTTACAAGAGACCCAGTACTTC.